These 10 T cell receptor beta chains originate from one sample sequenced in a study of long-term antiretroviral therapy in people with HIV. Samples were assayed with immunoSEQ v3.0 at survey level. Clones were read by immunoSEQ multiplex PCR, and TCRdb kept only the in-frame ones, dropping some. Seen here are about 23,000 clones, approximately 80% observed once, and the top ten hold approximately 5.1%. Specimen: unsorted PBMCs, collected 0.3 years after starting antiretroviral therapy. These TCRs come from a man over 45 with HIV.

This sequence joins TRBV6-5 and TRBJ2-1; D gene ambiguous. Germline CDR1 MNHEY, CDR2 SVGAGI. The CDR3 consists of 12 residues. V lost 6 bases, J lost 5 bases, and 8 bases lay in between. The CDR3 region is CASRDRDNEQFF. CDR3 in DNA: TGTGCCAGCAGGGATAGGGACAATGAGCAGTTCTTC.

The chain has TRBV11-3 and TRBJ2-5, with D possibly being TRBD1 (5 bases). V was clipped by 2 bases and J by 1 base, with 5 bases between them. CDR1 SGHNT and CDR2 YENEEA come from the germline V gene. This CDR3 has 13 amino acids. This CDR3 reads CASSLQGQETQYF. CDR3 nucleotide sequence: TGTGCCAGCAGCTTACAGGGCCAAGAGACCCAGTACTTC.

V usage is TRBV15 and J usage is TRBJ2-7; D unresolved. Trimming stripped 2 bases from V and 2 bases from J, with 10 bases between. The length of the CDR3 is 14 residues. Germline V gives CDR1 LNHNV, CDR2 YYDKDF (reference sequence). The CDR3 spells CATSRLTGPYEQYF. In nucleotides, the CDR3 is TGTGCCACCAGCAGATTAACGGGCCCCTACGAGCAGTACTTC.

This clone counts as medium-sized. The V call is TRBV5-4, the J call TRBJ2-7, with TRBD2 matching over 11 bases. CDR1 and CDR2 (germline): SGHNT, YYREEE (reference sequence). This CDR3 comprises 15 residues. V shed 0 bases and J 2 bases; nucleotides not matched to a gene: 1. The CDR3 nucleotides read TGTGCCAGCAGCTTGGGACTAGCGGGGCCCTACGAGCAGTACTTC. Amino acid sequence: CASSLGLAGPYEQYF.

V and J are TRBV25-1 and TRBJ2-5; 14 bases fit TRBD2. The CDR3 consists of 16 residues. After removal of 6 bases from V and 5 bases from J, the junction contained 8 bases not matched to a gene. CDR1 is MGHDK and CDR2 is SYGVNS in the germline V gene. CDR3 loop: CASRITRTSGRETQYF. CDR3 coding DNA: TGTGCCAGCAGGATCACCCGGACTAGCGGGAGGGAGACCCAGTACTTC.

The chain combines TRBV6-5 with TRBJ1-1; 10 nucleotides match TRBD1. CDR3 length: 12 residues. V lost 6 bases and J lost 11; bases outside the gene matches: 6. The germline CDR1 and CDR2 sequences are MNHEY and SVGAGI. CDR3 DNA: TGTGCCAGCAGCTCCGGGACAGGGGATGCTTTCTTT. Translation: CASSSGTGDAFF.

Here the CDR3 DNA reads TGTGCCAGTGATCGGGGGGGTTTTGGGGACACCATATATTTT. This sequence encodes CASDRGGFGDTIYF. The rearrangement uses TRBV19 and TRBJ1-3; D is possibly TRBD1 (5 bases). Germline V lookup: CDR1 LNHDA, CDR2 SQIVND (reference sequence). V shed 8 bases and J shed 8 bases, with 19 bases lying between them. The length of the CDR3 is 14 residues.

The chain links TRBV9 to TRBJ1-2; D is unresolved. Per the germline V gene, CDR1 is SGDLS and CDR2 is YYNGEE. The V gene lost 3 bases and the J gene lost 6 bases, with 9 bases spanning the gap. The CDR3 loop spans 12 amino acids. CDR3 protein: CASSAWDNGYTF. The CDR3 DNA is TGTGCCAGCAGCGCCTGGGATAATGGCTACACCTTC.

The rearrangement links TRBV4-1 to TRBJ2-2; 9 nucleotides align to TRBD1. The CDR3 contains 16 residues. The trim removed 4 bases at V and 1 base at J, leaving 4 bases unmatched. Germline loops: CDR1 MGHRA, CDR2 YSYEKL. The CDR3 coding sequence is TGCGCCAGCAGCCGACAGGACAGGGGGAACACCGGGGAGCTGTTTTTT. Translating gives CASSRQDRGNTGELFF.

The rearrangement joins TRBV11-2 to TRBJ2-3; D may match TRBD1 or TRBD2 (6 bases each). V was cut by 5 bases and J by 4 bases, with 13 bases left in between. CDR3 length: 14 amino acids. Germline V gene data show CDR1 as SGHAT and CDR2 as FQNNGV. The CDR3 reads CASSNWRGADTQYF. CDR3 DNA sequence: TGTGCCAGCAGCAACTGGAGGGGGGCAGATACGCAGTATTTT.